This T cell receptor (beta chain) originates from a study of patients and donors after allogeneic stem cell transplantation. TCRdb reprocessed the RT-PCR reads via MiXCR and lists one record per CDR3 protein. The sample consists of approximately 430,000 distinct CDR3 sequences, more than 15% of them appearing once. The ends were cut back, 2 bases at V and 3 bases at J, with 8 bases in the middle. The germline CDR1 and CDR2 sequences are SGHRS and YFSETQ. This CDR3 has 13 residues. The source material was blood, either unsorted or a sorted T cell fraction (not recorded which). This TCR derives from a human donor who was either an allogeneic HSCT recipient or a stem cell or donor lymphocyte infusion donor (not recorded which). It is not recorded whose cells these are; they may come from a transplant donor. The rearrangement links TRBV5-1 to TRBJ1-1; D not certain. The CDR3: CASSFLVDTEAFF. In DNA, the CDR3 is TGCGCCAGCAGCTTCCTAGTAGACACTGAAGCTTTCTTT.